The rows below give T cell receptor beta chains drawn from one sample of a study of CD8 T cells in Susac syndrome. TCRdb fed the immunoSEQ multiplex PCR reads into MiXCR, producing one record per CDR3 protein. The sample holds around 220,000 distinct CDR3 sequences, 90% to 95% seen once. Sequences were obtained from CD8+ T cells from PBMCs. These receptors were obtained from a human donor with multiple sclerosis. CDR3s include the opening cysteine and the closing phenylalanine or tryptophan. D genes are given only for firm matches. Size tells how often a clone was seen (once, few, many) or the class of an expanded clone, and some rows leave it out.

cdr3_nt,cdr3_aa,v_call,d_call,clone_size,j_call
TGTGCCAGCAGCGAATCTGAGATCGAGACAGGGAACGAGCAGTACTTC,CASSESEIETGNEQYF,TRBV9,TRBD1,.,TRBJ2-7
TGTGCCAGTAGTATCCAAGACCCCGGAAGGGCGGCCACCGGGGAGCTGTTTTTT,CASSIQDPGRAATGELFF,TRBV19,.,.,TRBJ2-2
TGCGCCAGCAGCCAAGCACCGGACTCTGGAAACACCATATATTTT,CASSQAPDSGNTIYF,TRBV4-1,.,.,TRBJ1-3
TGTGCCTCCCGGGATATTAACACTGAAGCTTTCTTT,CASRDINTEAFF,TRBV30,.,.,TRBJ1-1
TGTGCCAGCAGCTCCCCCCCAGGGGGGAGCACAGATACGCAGTATTTT,CASSSPPGGSTDTQYF,TRBV11-2,.,.,TRBJ2-3
TGTGCCAGTAGTACCGGACTCCCGCGGGCTTTCTTT,CASSTGLPRAFF,TRBV19,.,.,TRBJ1-1
TGTGCCAGCAGTCCGACGGGCCCCGCCGGGGTCGCTGAAGCTTTCTTT,CASSPTGPAGVAEAFF,TRBV27,.,.,TRBJ1-1
TGTGCCAGCACCCCGGGACAGTATTCCTACGAGCAGTACTTC,CASTPGQYSYEQYF,TRBV9,TRBD1,once,TRBJ2-7
TGTGCCAGCAGCGGAGGGGCCGGCAATCAGCCCCAGCATTTT,CASSGGAGNQPQHF,TRBV27,.,once,TRBJ1-5
TGCGCCAGCAGCCAAGCCTCTGGTGGAGAGACCCAGTACTTC,CASSQASGGETQYF,TRBV4-1,.,.,TRBJ2-5
TGTGCCAGCAGCGTAGCTACGGGGGGCATAGATGGCTACACCTTC,CASSVATGGIDGYTF,TRBV9,.,.,TRBJ1-2
TGTGCCAGCAGTGAAGCGGGGACAAAAAGGTGGATAGCCAAAAACATTCAGTACTTC,CASSEAGTKRWIAKNIQYF,TRBV6-1,.,.,TRBJ2-4
TGTGCCAGCAGTTTATGGGGGGGATATAGCAATCAGCCCCAGCATTTT,CASSLWGGYSNQPQHF,TRBV27,.,.,TRBJ1-5
TGTGCCAGCAGCTTCGCTCTAGCGGGGGGTTACAATGAGCAGTTCTTC,CASSFALAGGYNEQFF,TRBV5-4,TRBD2,.,TRBJ2-1
TGTGCCATCAGTGAAACGTCTCAAGAGACCCAGTACTTC,CAISETSQETQYF,TRBV10-3,.,.,TRBJ2-5
TGTGCCAGCAGCTTAGCCGCGGGGATAAACAATGAGCAGTTCTTC,CASSLAAGINNEQFF,TRBV7-3,.,.,TRBJ2-1
TGTGCCACCAGCCGCCGGGACAGCAACAAAGATACGCAGTATTTT,CATSRRDSNKDTQYF,TRBV15,TRBD1,.,TRBJ2-3
TGTGCCAGCAGACCACCCCTGGGGGAACCGAACACCGGGGAGCTGTTTTTT,CASRPPLGEPNTGELFF,TRBV6-1,.,.,TRBJ2-2
TGTGCCAGCAAGAGAGCCGGGACCGTCTACGAGCAGTACTTC,CASKRAGTVYEQYF,TRBV27,.,.,TRBJ2-7
TGTGCCAGCACCTGGGACGGGTATCAGCCCCAGCATTTT,CASTWDGYQPQHF,TRBV6-2/TRBV6-3,.,.,TRBJ1-5
TGTGCCAGTAGTATCGTTGGAGTGATGGTTGAAGCTTTCTTT,CASSIVGVMVEAFF,TRBV19,.,.,TRBJ1-1
TGTGCCAGCAGCGCGACTGGGGGCAGGGTAACTGAAGCTTTCTTT,CASSATGGRVTEAFF,TRBV9,.,once,TRBJ1-1
TGTGCCAGCAGCCCAGGGACGGAGGGGCGGACGCAGTATTTT,CASSPGTEGRTQYF,TRBV13,.,.,TRBJ2-3
TGTGCCAGCAGCCAATGGACTAGTGGCTACGAGCAGTACTTC,CASSQWTSGYEQYF,TRBV7-2,TRBD2,.,TRBJ2-7
TGCGCCAGCAGCCCGGACAGCATGGATACGCAGTATTTT,CASSPDSMDTQYF,TRBV5-1,.,.,TRBJ2-3
TGTGCCAGCAGCTCAAGGGACAGCGGATACTATGGCTACACCTTC,CASSSRDSGYYGYTF,TRBV5-4,TRBD1,.,TRBJ1-2
TGCAGTGCTAGACCTCAAATTATTCGGGAGGTCGCCACAGATACGCAGTATTTT,CSARPQIIREVATDTQYF,TRBV20-1,TRBD2,.,TRBJ2-3
TGTGCCACCAGCAGAGTAATGGAGACCCAGTACTTC,CATSRVMETQYF,TRBV15,.,.,TRBJ2-5
TGCGCCAGCAGCCAAGATCGGGGGGAGGGCGGCTACACCTTC,CASSQDRGEGGYTF,TRBV4-3,.,.,TRBJ1-2
TGTGCCAGCAGCTTAGCAGCCCGGCCGGGCGGGAGGGAAGAGCAGTTCTTC,CASSLAARPGGREEQFF,TRBV7-8,TRBD2,once,TRBJ2-1
TGTGCCAGCAGCTCCTGGATGCCCCAGTACTTC,CASSSWMPQYF,TRBV7-9,.,.,TRBJ2-5
TGTGCCAGCAGTCCCCGACTAGCGGGAGTCAACAATGAGCAGTTCTTC,CASSPRLAGVNNEQFF,TRBV12-3/TRBV12-4,TRBD2,.,TRBJ2-1
TGTGCCTGGAGTCCGACAGGGTTGGACACTGAAGCTTTCTTT,CAWSPTGLDTEAFF,TRBV30,TRBD1,.,TRBJ1-1
TGTGCCAGCAGTTATTTGAACTCGGACATCGCTCCTCCATTTTATGGCTACACCTTC,CASSYLNSDIAPPFYGYTF,TRBV6-9,.,.,TRBJ1-2
TGTGCCAGCAGGGTGTACGGACAGGGAGACAATGAGCAGTTCTTC,CASRVYGQGDNEQFF,TRBV27,TRBD1,.,TRBJ2-1
TGTGCCAGCAGTTTGGGGACAGAAACTTTCTTT,CASSLGTETFF,TRBV28,TRBD1,.,TRBJ1-1
TGTGCCTGGGCTACACCTTTTGGAGTCACGGGACAGGACAGCTATTACGAGCAGTACTTC,CAWATPFGVTGQDSYYEQYF,TRBV30,TRBD1,.,TRBJ2-7